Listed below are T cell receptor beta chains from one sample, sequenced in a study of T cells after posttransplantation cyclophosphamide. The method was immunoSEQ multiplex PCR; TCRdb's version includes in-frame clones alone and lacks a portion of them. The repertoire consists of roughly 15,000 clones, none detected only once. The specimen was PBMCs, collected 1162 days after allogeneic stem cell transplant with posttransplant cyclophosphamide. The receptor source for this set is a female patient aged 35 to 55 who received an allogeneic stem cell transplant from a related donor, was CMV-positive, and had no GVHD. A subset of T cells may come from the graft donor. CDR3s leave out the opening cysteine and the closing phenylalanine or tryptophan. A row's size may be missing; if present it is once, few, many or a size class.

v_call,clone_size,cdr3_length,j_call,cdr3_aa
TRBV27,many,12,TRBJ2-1,ASSPVGQYNEQF
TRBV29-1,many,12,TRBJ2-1,SVEGQGVYNEQF
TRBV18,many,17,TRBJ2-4,ASSPPRGGKVLAKNIQY
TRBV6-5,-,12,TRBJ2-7,ASRSGNLVGEQY
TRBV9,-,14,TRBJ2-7,ASSVSTGALSYEQY
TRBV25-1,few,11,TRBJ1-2,ASSGYSGDGYT
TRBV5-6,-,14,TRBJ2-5,ASSSLASGGRETQY
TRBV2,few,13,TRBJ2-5,ASSEILAGAETQY
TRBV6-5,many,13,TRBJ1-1,ASSYSGHQNTEAF
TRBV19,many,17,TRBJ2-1,ASSLSGQYSLRDYNEQF
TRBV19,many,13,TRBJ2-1,ASIARKEGRNEQF
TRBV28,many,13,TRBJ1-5,ASSRVQGGNQPQH
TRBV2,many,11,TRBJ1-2,ASRDRGNYGYT
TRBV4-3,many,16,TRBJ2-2,ASSQELFGTEGTGELF
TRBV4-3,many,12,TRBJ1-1,ASSPGQGNTEAF
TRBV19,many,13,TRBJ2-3,ASSIRAQGADTQY
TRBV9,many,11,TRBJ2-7,ASSVSSAYEQY
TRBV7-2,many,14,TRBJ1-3,ASSADSGGLGNTIY
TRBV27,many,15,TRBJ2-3,ASTLKRLAVSTDTQY
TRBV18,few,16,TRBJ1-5,ASSPSLGAGGFHQPQH
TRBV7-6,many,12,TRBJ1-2,ASSPLGGGYGYT
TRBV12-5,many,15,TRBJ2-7,ASGLALQTGTPYEQY
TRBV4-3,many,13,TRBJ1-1,ASSQGEHQNTEAF
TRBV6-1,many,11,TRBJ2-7,ASSVRGADEQY
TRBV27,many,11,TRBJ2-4,ASSWQGRNIQY
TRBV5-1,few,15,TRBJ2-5,ASSFPRTSGELRAQY
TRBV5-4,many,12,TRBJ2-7,ASSLRGPIYEQY
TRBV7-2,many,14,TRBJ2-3,ASSPSVAGETDTQY
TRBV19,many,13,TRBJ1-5,ASSPPRSSNQPQH
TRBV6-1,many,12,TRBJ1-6,ASSDKFFNSPLH
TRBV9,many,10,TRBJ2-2,ASSGQTGELF
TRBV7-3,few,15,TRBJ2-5,ASSLDSGGLRQETQY
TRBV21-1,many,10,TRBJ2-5,ASSRKAETQY
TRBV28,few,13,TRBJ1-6,ASSPSTLVESPPY
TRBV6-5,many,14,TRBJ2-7,ASSYRISSSHYEQY
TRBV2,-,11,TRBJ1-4,ASRGGLEEKLF
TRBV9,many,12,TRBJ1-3,ASSLDRAGNTIY